Listed below are T cell receptor beta chains from one sample, sequenced in a study of vaccination effects on CD4 cells after COVID-19. Libraries were prepared by immunoSEQ multiplex PCR; TCRdb keeps only in-frame clonotypes and omits some of them. The table includes fewer than 85,000 clones, 76% detected once. Antigens for these TCRs are unknown. This specimen was CD4+ T cells from PBMCs cultured with HCoV-OC43 spike peptides, taken after COVID-19 vaccination. Source of these receptors: a human donor who received a COVID-19 vaccine. CDR3s include the opening cysteine and the closing phenylalanine or tryptophan. Fields, in order: CDR3 length, D gene, J gene, V gene, clone size, CDR3 DNA, CDR3 protein. A D gene is named only where the DNA matches it firmly. For some rows the clone size is stated as once, few or many, or as a class when expanded; others skip it.

>14|TRBD1|TRBJ1-1|TRBV6-4|.
TGTGCCAGCAGCGAACAGGGGATGAACACTGAAGCTTTCTTT
CASSEQGMNTEAFF
>15|.|TRBJ2-3|TRBV7-2|.
TGTGCCAGCAGCTTAGTGGCTTTTAGCACAGATACGCAGTATTTT
CASSLVAFSTDTQYF
>13|.|TRBJ2-6|TRBV12-3/TRBV12-4|.
TGTGCCTCAGTGAGGGGGTTAACCAACGTCCTGACTTTC
CASVRGLTNVLTF
>15|TRBD1|TRBJ2-6|TRBV2|.
TGTGCCAGCAACAGGGGCATCTCTGGGGCCAACGTCCTGACTTTC
CASNRGISGANVLTF
>15|.|TRBJ2-6|TRBV6-5|.
TGTGGGACTGGGAGCGGCCTCTCTGGGGCCAACGTCCTGACTTTC
CGTGSGLSGANVLTF
>13|.|TRBJ1-2|TRBV2|.
TGTGCCAGCAGTGAAGGGATTTACTATGGCTACACCTTC
CASSEGIYYGYTF
>18|TRBD2|TRBJ2-1|TRBV6-2/TRBV6-3|.
TGTGCCAGCAGTTATTCGAAGGCTAGCGGGGGGATTCCCAATGAGCAGTTCTTC
CASSYSKASGGIPNEQFF
>18|TRBD2|TRBJ2-3|TRBV4-1|.
TGCGCCAGCAGCCAAGATCGCTTGCGGACTAGTAGCGCAGATACGCAGTATTTT
CASSQDRLRTSSADTQYF
>15|TRBD2|TRBJ2-1|TRBV9|.
TGTGCCAGCAGCGTAGTGGCTAGCGGGGCGAATGAGCAGTTCTTC
CASSVVASGANEQFF
>13|TRBD1|TRBJ1-4|TRBV5-1|.
TGCGCCAGCAGGGAGACAGGGGATGAAAAACTGTTTTTT
CASRETGDEKLFF
>14|.|TRBJ1-5|TRBV7-2|.
TGTGCCAGCAGCTTATGGGGTATAAATCAGCCCCAGCATTTT
CASSLWGINQPQHF
>16|.|TRBJ1-6|TRBV3-1/TRBV3-2|.
TGTGCCAGCAGCCAAGTGGCTGGGAGCAATAATTCACCCCTCCACTTT
CASSQVAGSNNSPLHF
>14|.|TRBJ1-4|TRBV18|.
TGTGCCAGCTCACCAAGGGACAAGGGCCAAAAACTGTTTTTT
CASSPRDKGQKLFF
>13|.|TRBJ1-2|TRBV12-3/TRBV12-4|few
TGTGCCAGCAGTTTTGCAGGGGTCTATGGCTACACCTTC
CASSFAGVYGYTF
>15|TRBD1|TRBJ2-1|TRBV30|.
TGTGCCTGGAGCGGACAGGGAGTAGGTTTGAGTGAGCAGTTCTTC
CAWSGQGVGLSEQFF
>13|.|TRBJ2-1|TRBV7-3|.
TGTGCCAGCAGTTCGGACAGATGGAATGAGCAGTTCTTC
CASSSDRWNEQFF
>15|TRBD1|TRBJ1-2|TRBV19|few
TGTGCCAGTAGTAGAGGGACAGCGTCTAACTATGGCTACACCTTC
CASSRGTASNYGYTF
>15|.|TRBJ1-3|TRBV5-1|few
TGCGCCAGCAGCTTGATACCTGTCTCTGGAAACACCATATATTTT
CASSLIPVSGNTIYF
>13|.|TRBJ1-2|TRBV24-1|.
TGTGCCACCAGTGATTTTGGAGGGAATGGCTACACCTTC
CATSDFGGNGYTF
>14|.|TRBJ1-5|TRBV7-8|.
TGTGCCAGCAGCCCCCTTTGGGGGAATCAGCCCCAGCATTTT
CASSPLWGNQPQHF
>15|TRBD1|TRBJ1-1|TRBV5-6|.
TGTGCCAGCAGCTTGGCGGGACAGGGGATGACTGAAGCTTTCTTT
CASSLAGQGMTEAFF
>15|.|TRBJ2-2|TRBV11-2|few
TGTGCCAGCGGACACGGTAACAGGGCAACCGGGGAGCTGTTTTTT
CASGHGNRATGELFF
>13|TRBD1|TRBJ2-5|TRBV3-1/TRBV3-2|.
TGTGCCAGCACCCGGACAGGGTCGGAGACCCAGTACTTC
CASTRTGSETQYF
>14|.|TRBJ2-3|TRBV7-3|few
TGTGCCAGCAGCCAGCGCGAAGGGGCAGATACGCAGTATTTT
CASSQREGADTQYF
>16|TRBD1|TRBJ2-5|TRBV7-6|once
TGTGCCAGCAGCTTAAGGTCGCCAGGGGGACAAGAGACCCAGTACTTC
CASSLRSPGGQETQYF
>15|TRBD2|TRBJ2-1|TRBV12-5|.
TGTGCTAGTGGTTTGGGCGGGGGGGCCTACAATGAGCAGTTCTTC
CASGLGGGAYNEQFF
>16|TRBD1|TRBJ1-1|TRBV4-1|.
TGCGCCAGCAGCCAATTTGACAGGGCCGTGAACACTGAAGCTTTCTTT
CASSQFDRAVNTEAFF
>15|TRBD1|TRBJ2-1|TRBV5-1|.
TGCGCCAGCAGGAACGGACAGGGAAATTACAATGAGCAGTTCTTC
CASRNGQGNYNEQFF
>13|.|TRBJ2-3|TRBV7-9|.
TGTGCCAGCAGCTACCTAGCCTCAGATACGCAGTATTTT
CASSYLASDTQYF
>17|TRBD2|TRBJ2-2|TRBV7-8|.
TGTGCCAGCAGCGTAAGGCCAAGCGGGGGTAACACCGGGGAGCTGTTTTTT
CASSVRPSGGNTGELFF
>15|.|TRBJ2-3|TRBV27|.
TGTGCCAGCAGTTTTAAGATAACAAGCACAGATACGCAGTATTTT
CASSFKITSTDTQYF
>14|.|TRBJ1-1|TRBV6-5|.
TGTGCCAGCAGTTACAGGCAGGGCGGAACTGAAGCTTTCTTT
CASSYRQGGTEAFF
>15|.|TRBJ2-2|TRBV7-9|.
TGTGCCAGCAGCTTGGAAATGAGGGGAAGCGGGGAGCTGTTTTTT
CASSLEMRGSGELFF
>15|.|TRBJ1-2|TRBV7-3|.
TGTGCCAGCAGCTTAAGGGACGGCCTGCCGTTAGGCTACACCTTC
CASSLRDGLPLGYTF
>12|.|TRBJ2-1|TRBV13|.
TGTGCCAGCAGGAGACAGCCCAATGAGCAGTTCTTC
CASRRQPNEQFF
>17|TRBD2|TRBJ2-5|TRBV7-2|once
TGTGCCAGCAGCTTATCTGGGGGGGTTGCGGGACCGGGGACCCAGTACTTC
CASSLSGGVAGPGTQYF
>16|TRBD1|TRBJ1-1|TRBV5-8|.
TGTGCCAGCCCACTGCCCTGGGCAGGGGGGAAGACTGAAGCTTTCTTT
CASPLPWAGGKTEAFF